This T cell receptor (beta chain) came from a study of shared clonotypes between healthy human individuals. Regarding this clone: The antigen is not known.

An assay was performed, and its level was deep. Only in-frame clones appear in the TCRdb table, and some are missing; sequencing was by immunoSEQ multiplex PCR. In the table there are about 680,000 clones, 73% of which are singletons. Study-level results: In contrast to clonotypes shared by all four donors, non-shared clonotypes had lower generation probabilities.

The CDR3 spans 15 residues. Germline CDR1 MNHEY, CDR2 SMNVEV (reference sequence). The germline V and J ends were trimmed by 4 bases and 12 bases, with 24 bases remaining between them. Sequencing was carried out using memory CD4+ T cells sorted from blood. The sample's subset: CD45RA-negative fraction. The clonotype comes from a woman younger than 45 in good health. V gene TRBV27 combines with J gene TRBJ1-2; TRBD1 is a possible D gene (6 bases). The CDR3 spells CASSSQPGGAVPHTF. The CDR3 DNA is TGTGCCAGCAGTTCACAACCGGGGGGGGCAGTTCCCCACACCTTC.